These 16 T cell receptor beta chains were all obtained from the same sample, sequenced in a study of persistence of HIV-infected CD4 T cells. Stimulation used 10 ug/mL lysate from CMV-infected fibroblasts. Memory cells lacking CD40L and CD69 with high CD45RO were sorted. These TCRs' antigens remain unknown. The libraries were made with immunoSEQ version 4 in survey mode. Data came from immunoSEQ multiplex PCR; TCRdb stores just in-frame clones and leaves some out. The sample holds around 28,000 clones, around 82% seen once. The sequencing used CD4+ T cells sorted from PBMCs after roughly 20-hour stimulation, collected from a patient who received antiretroviral therapy. The receptors were sampled from an adult woman with HIV who was CMV-seropositive.

Only a few counts were recorded for this clone. The chain is built from TRBV7-2 and TRBJ2-1; perhaps TRBD1 as D (6 bases). The germline CDR1 and CDR2 sequences are SGHTA and FQGNSA. V lost 3 bases to trimming and J lost 6 bases, with 12 bases between them. This CDR3 contains 14 residues. CDR3 DNA: TGTGCCAGCAGCTTCACAGGGATTAGCAATGAGCAGTTCTTC. As protein: CASSFTGISNEQFF.

The genes are TRBV19 and TRBJ1-1, with D tentatively TRBD1 (5 bases). The CDR3 covers 17 residues. Trimming shortened V by 7 bases and J by 1 base, and 22 bases separated the two germline ends. The germline gives CDR1 LNHDA, CDR2 SQIVND (reference sequence). The chain's CDR3 is CASIRPPRGGANTEAFF. The CDR3 coding sequence is TGTGCCAGTATACGGCCCCCCCGTGGCGGGGCGAACACTGAAGCTTTCTTT.

The rearrangement uses TRBV12-5 and TRBJ2-1; TRBD1 aligns across 7 bases. Germline V gives CDR1 LGHNT, CDR2 FRNRAP. This CDR3 is 12 amino acids long. The junction had 2 bases not matched to a gene; V was cut back by 5 bases and J by 7 bases. The CDR3 DNA follows: TGTGCTAGTGGTCCACAGGGGAATGAGCAGTTCTTC. Amino acids: CASGPQGNEQFF.

The chain is built from TRBV5-1 and TRBJ2-1, with D maybe TRBD1 (6 bases). The germline V and J ends were trimmed by 4 bases and 0 bases, with 11 bases remaining between them. In germline, CDR1 is SGHRS, CDR2 YFSETQ. CDR3 length: 15 amino acids. The CDR3 protein is CASSTGQSSYNEQFF. CDR3 sequence (DNA): TGCGCCAGCAGCACCGGACAGAGCTCCTACAATGAGCAGTTCTTC.

This chain uses TRBV28 with TRBJ1-2, with D uncertain. The germline gives CDR1 MDHEN, CDR2 SYDVKM. The germline V and J ends were trimmed by 4 bases and 7 bases, with 19 bases remaining between them. There are 15 residues in the CDR3. CDR3 residues: CASSSQRRPGSGYTF. The CDR3 DNA reads as TGTGCCAGCAGTTCCCAAAGACGCCCAGGTAGTGGCTACACCTTC.

The chain uses TRBV5-1 and TRBJ1-4; D is unclear. Trimming took off 5 bases at V and 12 bases at J, with 14 bases between the two ends. The CDR3 runs 12 residues. CDR1 SGHRS and CDR2 YFSETQ come from the germline V gene. CDR3 residues: CASRQGLEELFF. In nucleotides, the CDR3 is TGCGCCAGCAGGCAAGGGTTAGAAGAACTGTTTTTT.

This clone was detected only a few times. DNA of the CDR3: TGTGCCAGCAGCGTAGCAGGGGCCGCTAACTATGGCTACACCTTC. This codes for CASSVAGAANYGYTF. The chain is built from TRBV9 and TRBJ1-2, with D possibly TRBD1 on 6 matching bases. Per germline, CDR1 SGDLS and CDR2 YYNGEE. The V gene lost 0 bases and the J gene lost 0 bases, with 9 bases spanning the gap. CDR3 length: 15 residues.

The chain is built from TRBV29-1 and TRBJ2-2; weak D call: TRBD1 (5 bases). Germline lookup yields CDR1 SQVTM and CDR2 ANQGSEA. The CDR3 covers 13 residues. V shed 5 bases and J shed 5 bases, with 12 bases lying between them. DNA of the CDR3: TGCAGCGTTTCCGGACAAACAACCGGGGAGCTGTTTTTT. Translating it yields CSVSGQTTGELFF.

This clone was recorded only once. V is TRBV15 and J is TRBJ2-3; a weak D match, TRBD2 (5 bases). The CDR3 has 15 amino acids. Trimming removed 3 bases at V and 2 bases at J, with 12 bases between. CDR1 is LNHNV, CDR2 YYDKDF, per germline (reference sequence). Written as DNA, the CDR3 is TGTGCCACCAGCAGGGACGGGGATTACACAGATACGCAGTATTTT. As protein: CATSRDGDYTDTQYF.

This chain joins TRBV12-3 or TRBV12-4 and TRBJ1-6; TRBD1 is a possible D gene (5 bases). V lost 3 bases to trimming and J lost 12 bases, with 9 bases between them. This CDR3 is built from 12 residues. The DNA for the CDR3 is TGTGCCAGCAGTTTGTCAGGGTTACCCCTCCACTTT. It yields the protein CASSLSGLPLHF.

Here the CDR3 DNA reads TGTGCCAGCAGCCGGACTGATCTATCCTACGAGCAGTACTTC. Protein sequence: CASSRTDLSYEQYF. V gene TRBV7-6 combines with J gene TRBJ2-7, with D perhaps matching TRBD2 (5 bases). The CDR3 contains 14 residues. From germline, CDR1 is SGHVS and CDR2 FNYEAQ. Trimming removed 5 bases from V and 1 base from J, with 12 bases in between.

The rearrangement uses TRBV9 and TRBJ1-1; D gene unclear. V lost 4 bases and J 0 bases, leaving 10 bases between the germline ends. Germline lookup yields CDR1 SGDLS and CDR2 YYNGEE. The CDR3 contains 14 residues. The DNA of the CDR3 is TGTGCCAGCAGCCCCCGGTACGTGAACACTGAAGCTTTCTTT. This sequence encodes CASSPRYVNTEAFF.

This chain uses TRBV15 with TRBJ1-5; D may be TRBD1 (5 bases). V was clipped by 1 base and J by 7 bases, with 8 bases between them. Germline lookup yields CDR1 LNHNV and CDR2 YYDKDF (reference sequence). The CDR3 spans 13 residues. The CDR3 DNA follows: TGTGCCACCAGCAGAGGCCGGGACCAGCCCCAGCATTTT. It translates to CATSRGRDQPQHF. The whole variable domain, remainder taken from reference TRBV15 and TRBJ1-5, is DAMVIQNPRYQVTQFGKPVTLSCSQTLNHNVMYWYQQKSSQAPKLLFHYYDKDFNNEADTPDNFQSRRPNTSFCFLDIRSPGLGDTAMYLCATSRGRDQPQHFGDGTRLSIL.

This clone was seen once. This rearrangement joins TRBV6-5 to TRBJ1-1; 9 nucleotides align to TRBD1. This CDR3 contains 14 residues. Trimming took 6 bases from V and 4 from J; bases not matched to a gene: 6. Germline V gives CDR1 MNHEY, CDR2 SVGAGI. The DNA for the CDR3 is TGTGCCAGCAGGGGACAGGGAAAGGTCACTGAAGCTTTCTTT. This translates into CASRGQGKVTEAFF.

The V and J genes are TRBV3-1 (or the pseudogene TRBV3-2) and TRBJ2-3; D not resolved. Germline V CDR1 and CDR2: LGHDT, YNNKEL (reference sequence). The CDR3 totals 12 residues. V lost 2 bases to trimming and J lost 6 bases, with 6 bases between them. CDR3 DNA sequence: TGTGCCAGCAGCCAATCCCCCGATACGCAGTATTTT. It yields the protein CASSQSPDTQYF.

This clone was counted a single time. The rearrangement uses TRBV20-1 and TRBJ1-2, with no clear D. Germline assignment: CDR1 DFQATT and CDR2 SNEGSKA (reference sequence). The CDR3 is 13 residues long. The V end was cut by 3 bases, the J end by 0 bases, with 8 bases between. CDR3 protein: CSASLTANYGYTF. The CDR3 DNA is TGCAGTGCTAGTTTAACGGCTAACTATGGCTACACCTTC.